The 21 T cell receptor beta chains in this list originate from one sample, sequenced in a study of response to subunit inactivated influenza vaccine. TCRdb reanalysed the RT-PCR reads using MiXCR and keeps one entry per CDR3 protein. The table lists over 400,000 distinct CDR3 sequences, roughly 11% of them singletons. The source material was PBMCs from blood, sampled more than 35 days after vaccination. All receptors come from a man aged 45-65 years who received an inactivated influenza vaccine.

This clonotype was observed a few times. The chain carries TRBV28 and TRBJ2-3, with 8 bases that match TRBD2. This CDR3 has 17 amino acids. CDR1 is MDHEN, CDR2 SYDVKM, per germline. Trimming cost V 10 bases and J 0 bases; bases outside gene matches: 15. CDR3 sequence reads: CATRITGGITSTDTQYF. The CDR3 coding sequence is TGTGCCACCAGGATTACGGGGGGGATCACTAGCACAGATACGCAGTATTTT.

The rearrangement links TRBV10-3 to TRBJ2-5; maybe TRBD1 (6 bases). V was cut by 4 bases and J by 2 bases, with 20 bases left in between. The CDR3 is 17 residues long. CDR1 and CDR2 from the germline V gene are ENHRY and SYGVKD. The CDR3 is CAISGSGPRTEQETQYF. Written as DNA, the CDR3 is TGTGCCATCAGTGGGTCGGGCCCTCGGACAGAACAAGAGACCCAGTACTTC.

The chain couples TRBV20-1 to TRBJ2-1, with 15 bases identical to TRBD2. The CDR3 has 14 amino acids. Germline V gene lookup returns CDR1 DFQATT and CDR2 SNEGSKA (reference sequence). V was pared by 6 bases and J by 10 bases, with 7 bases of the junction left unmatched. CDR3 coding DNA: TGCAGTGCCCACGGGACTAGCGGGGGGTTAGAGCAGTTCTTC. It codes for CSAHGTSGGLEQFF.

The chain recombines TRBV20-1 with TRBJ2-5, with TRBD2 identical over 7 bases. The CDR3 covers 13 residues. V shed 5 bases, J shed 3 bases, and the junction held 6 bases outside the gene matches. Germline lookup yields CDR1 DFQATT and CDR2 SNEGSKA (reference sequence). DNA for the CDR3: TGCAGTGCTGAGGATCTAGCGGAAGAGACCCAGTACTTC. Protein product: CSAEDLAEETQYF.

The CDR3 nucleotides read TGTGCCAGCAGTCCTACTAGCGGGAGTATGGGAGATACGCAGTATTTT. Encoded protein: CASSPTSGSMGDTQYF. The rearrangement joins TRBV28 to TRBJ2-3; 11 bases match TRBD2. Germline V CDR1 and CDR2: MDHEN, SYDVKM. J lost 5 bases, V lost 5 bases, and 9 bases had no gene match. This CDR3 is 16 amino acids long. The full variable domain, completed using reference TRBV28 and TRBJ2-3, is DVKVTQSSRYLVKRTGEKVFLECVQDMDHENMFWYRQDPGLGLRLIYFSYDVKMKEKGDIPEGYSVSREKKERFSLILESASTNQTSMYLCASSPTSGSMGDTQYFGPGTRLTVL.

There are a few counts of this clonotype. The chain joins TRBV5-1 to TRBJ1-1, with a possible D match to TRBD1 (5 bases). Germline CDR1 SGHRS, CDR2 YFSETQ. V was pared by 0 bases and J by 4 bases, with 16 bases between. This CDR3 has 16 amino acids. CDR3 in amino acids: CASSLEVRRGATEAFF. The CDR3 DNA sequence: TGCGCCAGCAGCTTGGAAGTTCGTAGGGGCGCCACTGAAGCTTTCTTT.

This clonotype was detected only a few times. The V call is TRBV7-2, the J call TRBJ2-7, with TRBD2 identical over 8 bases. Germline CDR1 is SGHTA and CDR2 is FQGNSA. J lost 0 bases, V lost 1 base, and 5 bases had no gene match. The CDR3 extends over 16 amino acids. CDR3 bases: TGTGCCAGCAGCTTAGTCGGCGGGAGGAGCTCCTACGAGCAGTACTTC. The encoded protein is CASSLVGGRSSYEQYF.

CDR3 protein: CASSFQRGHQETQYF. Written as DNA, the CDR3 is TGCGCCAGCAGCTTCCAGCGGGGCCACCAAGAGACCCAGTACTTC. The chain uses TRBV5-1 and TRBJ2-5, with 7 bases identical to TRBD2. Germline CDR1 is SGHRS and CDR2 is YFSETQ. With 2 bases clipped from V and 0 bases from J, the junction kept 4 bases outside the gene matches. The CDR3 runs 15 residues.

V and J are TRBV4-2 and TRBJ2-1; 8 bases match TRBD2. V was clipped by 1 base and J by 7 bases; unmatched bases: 6. This CDR3 is built from 15 residues. From germline, CDR1 is LGHNA and CDR2 YNFKEQ. The CDR3 is CASSQAAGVRNEQFF. In DNA form, the CDR3 reads TGTGCCAGCAGCCAAGCAGCGGGAGTTCGGAATGAGCAGTTCTTC.

This clonotype was recorded many times. The chain couples TRBV27 to TRBJ2-7; D might be TRBD2 (6 bases). Trimming stripped 4 bases from V and 4 bases from J, with 17 bases between. The length of the CDR3 is 15 residues. Germline CDR1 MNHEY, CDR2 SMNVEV (reference sequence). The CDR3 protein is CASSSKGLRPYEQYF. CDR3 in DNA: TGTGCCAGCAGTTCAAAGGGACTGCGCCCGTACGAGCAGTACTTC.

This clonotype was detected many times. The chain carries TRBV6-1 and TRBJ2-1; no reliable D call. This CDR3 region has 15 residues. The germline V gene encodes CDR1 MNHNS and CDR2 SASEGT. V lost 7 bases and J 0 bases, leaving 13 bases between the germline ends. In nucleotides, the CDR3 is TGTGCCAGCACACATGGCAGGAGCTCCTACAATGAGCAGTTCTTC. The encoded protein is CASTHGRSSYNEQFF.

In its sample, this clonotype was seen many times. The J gene is TRBJ2-3, the V gene TRBV5-1, with D uncertain. The V and J ends lost 4 bases and 2 bases respectively, with 23 bases between them. CDR3 length: 18 residues. Germline V lookup: CDR1 SGHRS, CDR2 YFSETQ. The CDR3 protein is CASSIGRRGAKDTDTQYF. The DNA of the CDR3 is TGCGCCAGCAGCATCGGGCGGAGAGGAGCAAAAGACACAGATACGCAGTATTTT.

This clonotype was observed a few times. This sequence joins TRBV7-9 and TRBJ2-5, with unresolved D. Per germline, CDR1 SEHNR and CDR2 FQNEAQ (reference sequence). The CDR3 extends over 12 amino acids. Trimming cost V 3 bases and J 1 base, with 3 bases left between them. CDR3 bases: TGTGCCAGCAGCTTTTCCCAAGAGACCCAGTACTTC. Residues: CASSFSQETQYF.

In DNA form, the CDR3 reads TGTGCCAGCAGTCGGACTAGCGGGGAATACAATGAGCAGTTCTTC. This encodes CASSRTSGEYNEQFF. The chain carries TRBV7-2 and TRBJ2-1, with 12 bases lining up with TRBD2. Germline V gives CDR1 SGHTA, CDR2 FQGNSA. This CDR3 has 15 amino acids. With V trimmed by 6 bases and J by 4 bases, 4 bases remained unmatched.

This clonotype was counted only a few times. The chain is built from TRBV7-2 and TRBJ1-4; D may be TRBD1 (5 bases). The germline V and J ends were trimmed by 1 base and 8 bases, with 14 bases remaining between them. Germline CDR1 reads SGHTA; CDR2 reads FQGNSA. The CDR3 runs 15 residues. CDR3 sequence reads: CASSLGDGRSEKLFF. DNA for the CDR3: TGTGCCAGCAGCTTAGGGGACGGGCGGAGCGAAAAACTGTTTTTT.

This clonotype was detected only a few times. The CDR3 is CASSWGQGFRYEQYF. CDR3 sequence (DNA): TGTGCCAGCAGCTGGGGACAGGGGTTTCGCTACGAGCAGTACTTC. This chain uses TRBV5-6 with TRBJ2-7, with 10 positions matching TRBD1. This CDR3 spans 15 amino acids. Germline-derived CDR1 and CDR2 are SGHDT and YYEEEE. V gave up 3 bases and J gave up 3 bases; unmatched junction bases: 6.

The V call is TRBV20-1, the J call TRBJ2-7, with a weak D call TRBD2 (6 bases). This CDR3 is built from 15 residues. CDR1 DFQATT and CDR2 SNEGSKA come from the germline V gene (reference sequence). V shed 5 bases and J shed 2 bases, with 19 bases lying between them. The CDR3: CSAHTGTPTPYEQYF. The CDR3 nucleotides read TGCAGTGCTCACACCGGGACTCCAACTCCCTACGAGCAGTACTTC.

The sample holds many counts of this clonotype. The CDR3 DNA sequence: TGCAGTGCTAGAGATCCCGTGGCGGGCAATCAGCCCCAGCATTTT. Protein: CSARDPVAGNQPQHF. The chain recombines TRBV20-1 with TRBJ1-5; unclear D gene. Trimming stripped 0 bases from V and 2 bases from J, with 11 bases between. Germline V gives CDR1 DFQATT, CDR2 SNEGSKA (reference sequence). This CDR3 comprises 15 residues.

In DNA form, the CDR3 reads TGTGCCAGCAGCTTAGATGCGGGTGGAAACACCATATATTTT. It is translated as CASSLDAGGNTIYF. The chain uses TRBV7-9 and TRBJ1-3; D remains unclear. Germline V CDR1 and CDR2: SEHNR, FQNEAQ (reference sequence). V lost 1 base and J 3 bases, leaving 7 bases between the germline ends. This CDR3 contains 14 residues.

This clonotype was detected ten times or more. This chain links TRBV20-1 with TRBJ2-5; a weak D match, TRBD1 (5 bases). Germline values: CDR1 DFQATT, CDR2 SNEGSKA (reference sequence). Trimming removed 1 base from V and 3 bases from J, with 9 bases in between. CDR3 length equals 13 residues. DNA of the CDR3: TGCAGTGCTAGAGCGACAGCCAAAGAGACCCAGTACTTC. Encoded protein: CSARATAKETQYF.

To note about this clonotype: At one boundary the junction diverges from the germline segment, which might be a read error. The V and J genes are TRBV6-2 or TRBV6-3 and TRBJ2-1, with D unclear. In germline, CDR1 is MNHEY, CDR2 SVGEGT. This CDR3 contains 13 residues. The CDR3 spells CASGYTRVNEQFF. The CDR3 DNA is TGTGCCAGCGGTTATACAAGGGTCAATGAGCAGTTCTTC.